The present T cell receptor beta chain was sequenced within a study of beta chain features in type 1 diabetes. Study-wide points: Comparison showed that naive, central memory and Treg TCRB repertoires appeared more similar among patients than among healthy donors.

Expressed TCRB transcripts got sequenced, as all isolated RNA was reverse transcribed. The assay was immunoSEQ multiplex PCR, and TCRdb's table has in-frame clones only and misses some. Of 970,000 or so clones in the sample, roughly 15% were seen once. In its sample, this clone was seen a few times. Its antigen is still unknown. Each sorted population was over 98% pure. The CDR3 runs to 15 residues. With 5 bases clipped from V and 1 base from J, the junction kept 4 bases outside the gene matches. CDR1 is MDHEN, CDR2 SYDVKM, per germline. Sequencing was done on a sample of naive CD4+ T cells from blood. The chain carries TRBV28 and TRBJ2-3; 9 nucleotides agree with TRBD2. This TCR was recovered from a woman aged 18 to 35 in good health. CDR3: CASSPSGRRTDTQYF. The CDR3 nucleotides are TGTGCCAGCAGTCCAAGCGGGAGGCGCACAGATACGCAGTATTTT.